Shown below are 14 T cell receptor beta chains from a single sample sequenced in a study of response to subunit inactivated influenza vaccine listed by TCRdb under 2018. Libraries came from RT-PCR. The run used an Illumina HiSeq 2500. TCRdb reprocessing: public reads trimmed at Q25 with fastp, clones called with MiXCR, in-frame beta chains kept. CDR3 protein sequences are deduplicated, and each keeps its most common genes and DNA. The sample profile shows around 190,000 distinct CDR3 sequences; approximately 15% of them were found once. The biggest ten clones account for approximately 27% of the sample. The starting material was CD8+ T cells sorted from PBMCs, obtained roughly 5 days after vaccination. Every receptor here comes from a man aged 50-60 years who received an inactivated influenza vaccine. Donor details come from another sample of the same person, matched by shared clones.

The genes are TRBV29-1 and TRBJ2-7, with D perhaps assigned TRBD1 or TRBD2 (5 bases each). Germline V gene data show CDR1 as SQVTM and CDR2 as ANQGSEA. The CDR3 consists of 13 residues. The V gene lost 4 bases and the J gene lost 3 bases, with 13 bases spanning the gap. The CDR3 nucleotides read TGCAGCGTTGGCCGGGGAAGGGGCTACGAGCAGTACTTC. This codes for CSVGRGRGYEQYF.

The chain combines TRBV30 with TRBJ2-2; 8 bases map to TRBD2. The CDR3 loop spans 13 amino acids. The germline V gene has CDR1 GTSNPN and CDR2 SVGIG (reference sequence). Trimming cost V 5 bases and J 5 bases; bases outside gene matches: 4. In DNA, the CDR3 is TGTGCCTGGGGACTAGCAAGAACCGGGGAGCTGTTTTTT. Its translation is CAWGLARTGELFF.

This clonotype occurred a few times. The CDR3, as DNA: TGTGCCAGCAGTCTCTCCGGTCGATACGAGCAGTACTTC. Translating it yields CASSLSGRYEQYF. The chain recombines TRBV12-3 or TRBV12-4 with TRBJ2-7; D is ambiguous. This CDR3 is 13 amino acids long. With 5 bases removed from V and 4 bases from J, the gap between germline ends came to 12 bases.

V and J are TRBV4-3 and TRBJ2-7; D might be TRBD2 (6 bases). CDR1 is LGHNA, CDR2 YSLEER, per germline. The V and J ends lost 0 bases and 5 bases respectively, with 8 bases between them. The CDR3 extends over 13 amino acids. For the CDR3, the DNA is TGCGCCAGCAGCCAAGACGGAGGGAACGAGCAGTACTTC. Translated: CASSQDGGNEQYF.

The chain links TRBV23-1 to TRBJ2-5, with D uncertain. TRBV23-1 is sorted into the ORF group, with uncertain function. Trimming removed 5 bases from V and 3 bases from J, with 1 base in between. This CDR3 has 10 residues. For the CDR3, the DNA is TGCGCCAGCAGTAAAGAGACCCAGTACTTC. This translates into CASSKETQYF.

V gene TRBV6-5 combines with J gene TRBJ1-6; no definite D call. V dropped 4 bases and J dropped 3 bases, with 1 base sitting between them. Germline CDR1 and CDR2: MNHEY and SVGAGI. The CDR3 runs 12 residues. The CDR3: CASSFYNSPLHF. For the CDR3, the DNA is TGTGCCAGCAGTTTCTATAATTCACCCCTCCACTTT.

This clonotype was seen a few times. The chain couples TRBV5-1 to TRBJ2-1; the D is unclear. Trimming took off 2 bases at V and 12 bases at J, with 9 bases between the two ends. The CDR3 has 11 residues. The V gene's germline CDR1 is SGHRS and CDR2 YFSETQ. In DNA form, the CDR3 reads TGCGCCAGCAGCTTCGGCGCAGGGCAGTTCTTC. Translation: CASSFGAGQFF. The complete variable domain, with remaining parts taken from reference TRBV5-1 and TRBJ2-1, reads KAGVTQTPRYLIKTRGQQVTLSCSPISGHRSVSWYQQTPGQGLQFLFEYFSETQRNKGNFPGRFSGRQFSNSRSEMNVSTLELGDSALYLCASSFGAGQFFGPGTRLTVL.

The V gene is TRBV4-2, the J gene TRBJ2-7, with 7 nucleotides matching TRBD2. This CDR3 is built from 16 residues. Trimming took 0 bases from V and 2 from J; bases not matched to a gene: 7. The germline V gene encodes CDR1 LGHNA and CDR2 YNFKEQ. DNA for the CDR3: TGTGCCAGCAGCCAAGAAGAGGGAGGGAGTACCTACGAGCAGTACTTC. Translated: CASSQEEGGSTYEQYF.

The rearrangement links TRBV4-3 to TRBJ2-3; D might be TRBD1 (5 bases). CDR3 length: 14 residues. From germline, CDR1 is LGHNA and CDR2 YSLEER. Trimming removed 0 bases from V and 4 bases from J, with 8 bases in between. CDR3 nucleotides: TGCGCCAGCAGCCAAGATCAGGGTCCAGATACGCAGTATTTT. Its protein product is CASSQDQGPDTQYF.

The chain is built from TRBV6-5 and TRBJ2-7; D is unclear. Trimming took off 1 base at V and 0 bases at J, with 4 bases between the two ends. The germline V gene encodes CDR1 MNHEY and CDR2 SVGAGI. This CDR3 region has 13 residues. The CDR3 sequence: CASSYYFSYEQYF. CDR3 in DNA: TGTGCCAGCAGTTACTACTTCTCCTACGAGCAGTACTTC.

This clonotype was counted only a few times. The rearrangement joins TRBV6-2 or TRBV6-3 to TRBJ2-7; D ambiguous. The CDR3 length is 11 residues. V was trimmed by 6 bases and J by 2 bases, leaving 5 bases between them. Per the germline V gene, CDR1 is MNHEY and CDR2 is SVGEGT. The CDR3 sequence is CASSKAYEQYF. The CDR3 coding sequence is TGTGCCAGCAGCAAGGCCTACGAGCAGTACTTC.

The chain combines TRBV9 with TRBJ1-2; 7 positions match TRBD1. The CDR3 has 18 amino acids. CDR1 and CDR2 from the germline V gene are SGDLS and YYNGEE. J was trimmed by 0 bases and V by 5 bases; bases with no gene match: 16. The chain's CDR3 is CASSLGPGQQATNYGYTF. Here the CDR3 DNA reads TGTGCCAGCAGTCTAGGGCCGGGACAGCAAGCCACTAACTATGGCTACACCTTC.

The chain recombines TRBV12-2 with TRBJ2-7; TRBD1, the table's D call, lacks a check against the DNA. TRBV12-2 is shown as a pseudogene. The CDR3 is 17 residues long. Here the CDR3 reads CASRAGVGDKSIHEQYF. CDR3 DNA sequence: TGTGCAAGTCGCGCCGGCGTAGGGGACAAATCAATCCACGAGCAGTACTTC.

CDR3 region: CASNGLAGVTKNIQYF. CDR3 coding DNA: TGTGCCAGCAACGGACTAGCGGGAGTGACCAAAAACATTCAGTACTTC. V gene TRBV2 combines with J gene TRBJ2-4; 13 nucleotides align to TRBD2. Losses at the gene ends were 7 bases for V and 2 bases for J; bases not matched to a gene: 5. The V gene's germline CDR1 is SNHLY and CDR2 FYNNEI. There are 16 residues in the CDR3.